One and the same sample provided the 9 T cell receptor beta chains below, sequenced in a study of beta chain features in type 1 diabetes. Sequenced material consisted of expressed TCRB transcripts (all of the isolated RNA was reverse transcribed). Data came from immunoSEQ multiplex PCR; TCRdb stores just in-frame clones and leaves some out. The sample lists some 180,000 clones; 10% to 15% were seen once. The sequencing sample was made of central memory CD4+ T cells from blood. The receptors originated from a woman between 18 and 30 years old in good health.

This chain links TRBV7-9 with TRBJ2-1; D is undetermined. The germline gives CDR1 SEHNR, CDR2 FQNEAQ (reference sequence). V lost 5 bases and J lost 9, with 8 bases in between. The CDR3 loop spans 11 amino acids. The DNA for the CDR3 is TGTGCCAGCAGCGTTCAATCTGAGCAGTTCTTC. Its translation is CASSVQSEQFF.

This clone occurred a few times. V usage is TRBV9 and J usage is TRBJ1-2; TRBD1 aligns across 7 bases. Germline CDR1 SGDLS, CDR2 YYNGEE. The ends lost 4 bases at V and 2 bases at J; junction bases unmatched: 14. The CDR3 runs to 17 residues. The CDR3 here is CASSKSEQGLVNYGYTF. CDR3 nucleotide sequence: TGTGCCAGCAGCAAATCCGAACAGGGGTTGGTAAACTATGGCTACACCTTC.

Only a few counts were recorded for this clone. The gene calls are TRBV28 and TRBJ1-2; a weak D match, TRBD1 (6 bases). The CDR3 sequence is 15 residues long. Germline loops: CDR1 MDHEN, CDR2 SYDVKM. V lost 5 bases, J lost 4 bases, and 17 bases lay in between. The CDR3 region is CASSTLHRDVYGYTF. DNA of the CDR3: TGTGCCAGCAGTACTTTGCACAGGGATGTCTATGGCTACACCTTC.

This clone has only a few counts. The chain has TRBV28 and TRBJ1-5, with D possibly being TRBD1 (6 bases). The V end was cut by 6 bases, the J end by 5 bases, with 11 bases between. Germline loops: CDR1 MDHEN, CDR2 SYDVKM. The CDR3 has 13 residues. The chain's CDR3 is CASSRRTDQPQHF. The CDR3 nucleotides are TGTGCCAGCAGCAGACGGACAGATCAGCCCCAGCATTTT.

This clone was seen more than once but under ten times. The V call is TRBV9, the J call TRBJ2-7, with TRBD1 matching 12 bases. This CDR3 comprises 16 residues. The germline V gene encodes CDR1 SGDLS and CDR2 YYNGEE. Unmatched junction bases numbered 8, after V lost 3 bases and J lost 4 bases. CDR3 DNA sequence: TGTGCCAGCAGCGGGCGACCGGGACAGGGGGCTTACGAGCAGTACTTC. Translation: CASSGRPGQGAYEQYF.

The chain recombines TRBV30 with TRBJ2-1, with D tentatively TRBD1 (5 bases). From germline, CDR1 is GTSNPN and CDR2 SVGIG (reference sequence). The V gene lost 3 bases and the J gene lost 6 bases, with 12 bases spanning the gap. This CDR3 contains 13 residues. The CDR3 nucleotides are TGTGCCTGGAGAGGGGCTAGTCCCAATGAGCAGTTCTTC. Protein: CAWRGASPNEQFF.

In this sample, this clone turned up a few times. The rearrangement links TRBV28 to TRBJ1-1, with TRBD1 matching over 7 bases. The junction had 14 bases not matched to a gene; V was cut back by 5 bases and J by 5 bases. The CDR3 totals 16 residues. Germline assignment: CDR1 MDHEN and CDR2 SYDVKM. As DNA, the CDR3 is TGTGCCAGCAGTGGCAACAGGGGTTATCCTTTAACTGAAGCTTTCTTT. Amino acid sequence: CASSGNRGYPLTEAFF.

The chain recombines TRBV21-1 with TRBJ2-1; TRBD2 is the table's D call and was not checked against the DNA. TRBV21-1 is classified as a pseudogene. The CDR3 contains 16 residues. The CDR3 coding sequence is TGTGCCAGCAGCCCTCAAGGGCTAGCGGGAGGGTTTGAGCAGTTCTTC. Encoded protein: CASSPQGLAGGFEQFF.

This clone was recorded a few times. The chain joins TRBV5-4 to TRBJ2-3; 7 bases align to TRBD2. V lost 5 bases, J lost 5 bases, and 17 bases stayed unmatched. The CDR3 spans 17 residues. Germline V gene data show CDR1 as SGHNT and CDR2 as YYREEE (reference sequence). This CDR3 is CASRTGGLRRGQDTQYF. DNA of the CDR3: TGTGCCAGCAGAACCGGGGGACTAAGGAGAGGGCAAGATACGCAGTATTTT.